These T cell receptor beta chains were read from a single sample in a study of T cells in Graves' hyperthyroidism and ophthalmopathy. TCRdb redid the calling of the multiplex PCR reads with MiXCR, one entry per CDR3 protein. The data show approximately 480,000 distinct CDR3 sequences, around 21% seen once. Material for sequencing was blood. These receptors were collected from a man between 18 and 35 years old with Graves' hyperthyroidism. Each CDR3 is given with its conserved first and last residue. For some rows the clone size is stated as once, few or many, or as a class when expanded; others skip it.

CDR3aa | len | abundance | j_gene | v_gene
CATHPPLLGEQYF | 13 | many | TRBJ2-7 | TRBV24-1
CASRDDNFYEQYF | 13 | many | TRBJ2-7 | TRBV6-1
CASRTGGDSSGTIYF | 15 | NA | TRBJ1-3 | TRBV28
CASSLGLLYTDTQYF | 15 | many | TRBJ2-3 | TRBV7-8
CASSPGGDNQPQHF | 14 | many | TRBJ1-5 | TRBV18
CASSLSLPYTYGYTF | 15 | few | TRBJ1-2 | TRBV28
CATSLGRGRQPQHF | 14 | many | TRBJ1-5 | TRBV15
CASSYLGGHYGYTF | 14 | NA | TRBJ1-2 | TRBV6-5
CASSFGTDYLGELFF | 15 | few | TRBJ2-2 | TRBV7-2
CASRDREDMNTEAFF | 15 | few | TRBJ1-1 | TRBV27
CASSQPMTGGQEDEQYF | 17 | many | TRBJ2-7 | TRBV4-1
CASSVGGQGPQETQYF | 16 | NA | TRBJ2-5 | TRBV9
CASSSGLAARVGEQYF | 16 | many | TRBJ2-7 | TRBV12-3/TRBV12-4
CASRFPKDYGYTF | 13 | few | TRBJ1-2 | TRBV28
CASSFPGRHNEQYF | 14 | many | TRBJ2-7 | TRBV6-5
CASSPGQGTLYEQYF | 15 | many | TRBJ2-7 | TRBV5-1
CASSHHPSGMASQPQHF | 17 | few | TRBJ1-5 | TRBV4-1
CASSSPRTRHGYTF | 14 | few | TRBJ1-2 | TRBV7-9
CASSLNAAPEYF | 12 | many | TRBJ2-4 | TRBV12-3/TRBV12-4
CASSQIDLNTEAFF | 14 | many | TRBJ1-1 | TRBV19
CASSPGPHQPQHF | 13 | many | TRBJ1-5 | TRBV12-3/TRBV12-4
CASSYLSAGVLSGNTIYF | 18 | NA | TRBJ1-3 | TRBV6-2/TRBV6-3
CASSIEGTQTQHF | 13 | NA | TRBJ1-5 | TRBV19